These 23 T cell receptor beta chains originate from one sample sequenced in a study of blood T cell repertoires in COVID-19. Libraries were prepared by immunoSEQ multiplex PCR; TCRdb keeps only in-frame clonotypes and omits some of them. Of about 250,000 clones listed, approximately 90% are singletons. The specimen sequenced was PBMCs or T cells enriched from blood (not recorded which). These receptors were obtained from a woman younger than 30 who had recovered from COVID-19.

This clone was seen only once. The chain carries TRBV24-1 and TRBJ2-7; 9 bases line up with TRBD1. V dropped 8 bases and J dropped 2; count of bases not matched to a gene: 6. Germline V gene sequence: CDR1 KGHDR, CDR2 SFDVKD. The CDR3 consists of 14 residues. The CDR3 loop is CATIRDREPYEQYF. DNA of the CDR3: TGTGCCACCATTCGGGACAGGGAACCCTACGAGCAGTACTTC.

The chain employs TRBV6-4 and TRBJ1-6, with a possible D match to TRBD1 (6 bases). V gave up 3 bases and J gave up 7 bases, with 7 bases separating them. Germline assignment: CDR1 MRHNA and CDR2 SNTAGT. The CDR3 totals 13 residues. CDR3 nucleotides: TGTGCCAGCAGTGAGGGACAAAATTCACCCCTCCACTTT. Protein: CASSEGQNSPLHF.

This sequence joins TRBV29-1 and TRBJ1-4, with TRBD1 matching 8 bases. Trimming cost V 5 bases and J 6 bases; bases outside gene matches: 2. The CDR3 length is 12 residues. Germline assignment: CDR1 SQVTM and CDR2 ANQGSEA. CDR3 nucleotide sequence: TGCAGCGTTATGGACAGGGATGAAAAACTGTTTTTT. It encodes CSVMDRDEKLFF.

The chain is built from TRBV5-4 and TRBJ2-1, with 8 nucleotides matching TRBD2. Trimming at V came to 2 bases and at J to 2 bases, leaving 6 bases not matched to a gene. CDR3 length: 16 residues. The germline gives CDR1 SGHNT, CDR2 YYREEE (reference sequence). The DNA for the CDR3 is TGTGCCAGCAGCTTCCTCGCGGGGGGTGCCTACAATGAGCAGTTCTTC. Translation gives CASSFLAGGAYNEQFF. The complete variable domain, with remaining parts taken from reference TRBV5-4 and TRBJ2-1, reads ETGVTQSPTHLIKTRGQQVTLRCSSQSGHNTVSWYQQALGQGPQFIFQYYREEENGRGNFPPRFSGLQFPNYSSELNVNALELDDSALYLCASSFLAGGAYNEQFFGPGTRLTVL.

The chain couples TRBV7-9 to TRBJ1-1; TRBD1 aligns across 7 bases. J gave up 3 bases and V 5 bases, and 9 bases lay outside the gene matches. The germline gives CDR1 SEHNR, CDR2 FQNEAQ (reference sequence). The CDR3 is 15 residues long. Here the CDR3 DNA reads TGTGCCAGCAGCCCGGGACAGCCTGGGTACACTGAAGCTTTCTTT. Amino acid sequence: CASSPGQPGYTEAFF.

The chain has TRBV6-5 and TRBJ2-3, with 11 positions matching TRBD2. V gave up 4 bases and J gave up 3 bases; unmatched junction bases: 3. Germline V gene sequence: CDR1 MNHEY, CDR2 SVGAGI. The CDR3 runs to 15 residues. CDR3 in DNA: TGTGCCAGCAGTTCCCTAGCGGGGGGTACAGATACGCAGTATTTT. It is translated as CASSSLAGGTDTQYF.

The rearrangement uses TRBV6-5 and TRBJ1-6; D perhaps matches TRBD1 (5 bases). Trimming removed 0 bases from V and 7 bases from J, with 13 bases in between. This CDR3 spans 16 amino acids. Germline loops: CDR1 MNHEY, CDR2 SVGAGI. This CDR3 is CASSYSEGVGNSPLHF. Written as DNA, the CDR3 is TGTGCCAGCAGTTACTCGGAAGGGGTTGGGAATTCACCCCTCCACTTT.

The V gene is TRBV11-2, the J gene TRBJ2-5; D might be TRBD2 (5 bases). The CDR3 has 16 amino acids. Trimming took 5 bases from V and 2 from J, leaving 18 bases between them. Germline-derived CDR1 and CDR2 are SGHAT and FQNNGV. The CDR3 DNA reads as TGTGCCAGCAGCACCCAAGGCTTAGCGTATCAAGAGACCCAGTACTTC. It yields the protein CASSTQGLAYQETQYF.

V usage is TRBV6-2 or TRBV6-3 and J usage is TRBJ2-4, with 12 nucleotides matching TRBD1. Germline loops: CDR1 MNHEY, CDR2 SVGEGT. Germline trimming cut 5 bases from V and 7 bases from J; bases unmatched to any gene: 6. This CDR3 region has 15 residues. CDR3 amino acids: CASSQGQGAQNIQYF. The CDR3, as DNA: TGTGCCAGCAGTCAGGGACAGGGGGCGCAGAACATTCAGTACTTC.

This chain connects TRBV3-1 (or the pseudogene TRBV3-2) to TRBJ1-2; 7 nucleotides match TRBD1. V shed 0 bases and J 4 bases; nucleotides not matched to a gene: 5. CDR1 LGHDT and CDR2 YNNKEL come from the germline V gene (reference sequence). The CDR3 length is 15 residues. DNA of the CDR3: TGTGCCAGCAGCCAAGAAGGACAGGTTTTCTATGGCTACACCTTC. Its protein product is CASSQEGQVFYGYTF.

The chain has TRBV5-4 and TRBJ2-7; TRBD1 aligns across 7 bases. After removal of 1 base from V and 7 bases from J, the junction contained 8 bases not matched to a gene. The germline V gene encodes CDR1 SGHNT and CDR2 YYREEE (reference sequence). The CDR3 is 14 residues long. The CDR3 protein is CASSLQGGGGEQYF. In DNA, the CDR3 is TGTGCCAGCAGCTTGCAAGGGGGCGGTGGGGAGCAGTACTTC.

In nucleotides, the CDR3 is TGCGCCAGCAGACCCCTCGCGGGTACCGGGGAGCTGTTTTTT. Its protein is CASRPLAGTGELFF. The rearrangement joins TRBV5-1 to TRBJ2-2; a weak D match, TRBD2 (5 bases). With 5 bases removed from V and 5 bases from J, the gap between germline ends came to 13 bases. Germline CDR1 is SGHRS and CDR2 is YFSETQ. CDR3 length: 14 amino acids.

The chain couples TRBV10-2 to TRBJ1-1; D is perhaps TRBD1 (6 bases). Germline loops: CDR1 WSHSY, CDR2 SAAADI. This CDR3 region has 18 residues. Trimming removed 2 bases from V and 1 base from J, with 20 bases in between. The CDR3 spells CASSEIPFGGPTNTEAFF. The CDR3 coding sequence is TGCGCCAGCAGTGAGATTCCTTTCGGGGGGCCAACGAACACTGAAGCTTTCTTT.

The V call is TRBV12-3 or TRBV12-4, the J call TRBJ1-6; D is uncertain. V lost 7 bases, J lost 8 bases, and 9 bases lay in between. The CDR3 contains 12 residues. CDR3 coding DNA: TGTGCCAGCACTGAGGCGGATTCACCCCTCCACTTT. Encoded protein: CASTEADSPLHF.

The genes are TRBV2 and TRBJ2-3; 7 bases are shared with TRBD2. The V gene end was trimmed by 1 base and the J gene end by 5 bases; junction bases not matched to a gene: 6. The CDR3 has 15 residues. Per the germline V gene, CDR1 is SNHLY and CDR2 is FYNNEI. This CDR3 reads CASSEVGLEGDTQYF. The CDR3 coding sequence is TGTGCCAGCAGTGAAGTCGGACTAGAGGGAGATACGCAGTATTTT.

This rearrangement joins TRBV11-2 to TRBJ2-3; 10 bases match TRBD1. V shed 1 base and J 2 bases; nucleotides not matched to a gene: 9. From germline, CDR1 is SGHAT and CDR2 FQNNGV. This CDR3 spans 18 amino acids. The CDR3 bases are TGTGCCAGCAGCTTAGGGGTCGACAGGGGGCTCTTCACAGATACGCAGTATTTT. This codes for CASSLGVDRGLFTDTQYF.

V and J are TRBV4-1 and TRBJ2-2; 9 nucleotides align to TRBD2. Germline V gives CDR1 MGHRA, CDR2 YSYEKL. This CDR3 spans 16 amino acids. The V and J ends lost 3 bases and 1 base, in that order; junction bases with no gene match: 3. The CDR3 coding sequence is TGCGCCAGCAGCCATCAGCGGGGGGAGAACACCGGGGAGCTGTTTTTT. Its translation is CASSHQRGENTGELFF.

V is TRBV29-1 and J is TRBJ1-2, with D possibly matching TRBD1 (6 bases). Trimming stripped 4 bases from V and 0 bases from J, with 6 bases between. Germline V gene lookup returns CDR1 SQVTM and CDR2 ANQGSEA. The CDR3 length is 12 residues. The CDR3 DNA reads as TGCAGCGTTGGGGGGCCTAACTATGGCTACACCTTC. This encodes CSVGGPNYGYTF.

V usage is TRBV11-2 and J usage is TRBJ2-3; D is perhaps TRBD2 (7 bases). The germline gives CDR1 SGHAT, CDR2 FQNNGV. Between the trimmed V and J ends, which lost 2 bases and 0 bases, there was a span of 15 bases. The CDR3 is 17 amino acids. The CDR3 DNA follows: TGTGCCAGCAGCTTATGGGCGGGGGCCGGCAGCACAGATACGCAGTATTTT. It yields the protein CASSLWAGAGSTDTQYF.

The count of this clone is one. V usage is TRBV14 and J usage is TRBJ1-2, with 7 positions matching TRBD1. After removal of 0 bases from V and 1 base from J, the junction contained 8 bases not matched to a gene. CDR1 and CDR2 from the germline V gene are SGHDN and FVKESK. The CDR3 is 17 amino acids. The CDR3 protein is CASSQDNGGGVNYGYTF. The CDR3 DNA is TGTGCCAGCAGCCAAGATAACGGAGGGGGCGTTAACTATGGCTACACCTTC.

V is TRBV3-1 (or the pseudogene TRBV3-2) and J is TRBJ1-3, with D tentatively TRBD1 (5 bases). Between the trimmed V and J ends, which lost 1 base and 7 bases, there was a span of 11 bases. The CDR3 runs to 14 residues. CDR1 is LGHDT and CDR2 is YNNKEL in the germline V gene (reference sequence). The CDR3 region is CASSQGGRVNTIYF. The CDR3 bases are TGTGCCAGCAGCCAAGGCGGCAGGGTGAACACCATATATTTT.

The rearrangement links TRBV5-1 to TRBJ2-2; 8 nucleotides match TRBD1. This CDR3 contains 16 residues. The germline V gene encodes CDR1 SGHRS and CDR2 YFSETQ. V shed 3 bases and J 4 bases; nucleotides not matched to a gene: 8. The CDR3: CASSSSGTGSTGELFF. For the CDR3, the DNA is TGCGCCAGCAGCTCGTCCGGGACAGGTTCCACCGGGGAGCTGTTTTTT. Full variable domain (remainder filled in from reference TRBV5-1 and TRBJ2-2): KAGVTQTPRYLIKTRGQQVTLSCSPISGHRSVSWYQQTPGQGLQFLFEYFSETQRNKGNFPGRFSGRQFSNSRSEMNVSTLELGDSALYLCASSSSGTGSTGELFFGEGSRLTVL.

The rearrangement uses TRBV29-1 and TRBJ2-3; TRBD1 agrees at 10 bases. Trimming at V came to 5 bases and at J to 4 bases, leaving 6 bases not matched to a gene. This CDR3 is built from 14 residues. CDR1 SQVTM and CDR2 ANQGSEA come from the germline V gene. CDR3 coding DNA: TGCAGCGTTCGGGACAGGGGATCACCAGATACGCAGTATTTT. Its translation: CSVRDRGSPDTQYF.